The clone carrying this T cell receptor beta chain was recorded a few times. The antigen is undetermined. The data were obtained in a study of vaccination and CD4 T cells after COVID-19. An Oncomine TCR Beta short-read assay was used to sequence the DNA from cultured CD4+ T cells. TCRdb used MiXCR to reprocess the PCR reads, holding one entry per CDR3 protein. The data contain under 25,000 distinct CDR3 sequences, approximately 48% of them singletons. Stated treatment: approximately 9-day PBMC culture with coronavirus spike peptide pools or control peptides (ViraFEST assay). The CDR3 totals 14 residues. The trim removed 7 bases at V and 10 bases at J, leaving 8 bases unmatched. Germline CDR1 and CDR2: MNHEY and SVGEGT.

The receptor comes from a human donor with COVID-19. Material: cultured CD4+ T cells from blood. J is TRBJ2-1 and V is TRBV6-2 or TRBV6-3; 12 nucleotides line up with TRBD2. As DNA, the CDR3 is TGTGCCAGCACATCTAGCGGGGGGGCCGAGGAGCAGTTCTTC. Its translation is CASTSSGGAEEQFF.